The 5 T cell receptor beta chains below were found in one sample sequenced in a study of shared clonotypes between healthy human individuals. Some clones are missing from TCRdb's copy, which holds only in-frame ones; the method was immunoSEQ multiplex PCR. This repertoire shows about a million clones, roughly 80% found once; its top ten account for approximately 1.5%. The specimen was memory CD4+ T cells sorted from blood. Subset of the sample: CD45RA-negative fraction. The receptors were gathered from a man aged 18 to 35 in good health.

V gene TRBV28 combines with J gene TRBJ1-2; no clear D gene. This CDR3 spans 12 amino acids. Trimming left V 6 bases short and J 1 base short, with 6 bases between. Germline values: CDR1 MDHEN, CDR2 SYDVKM. CDR3 sequence (DNA): TGTGCCAGCAGACCTCGTAACTATGGCTACACCTTC. Protein: CASRPRNYGYTF.

The rearrangement uses TRBV28 and TRBJ1-6; D is perhaps TRBD1 (5 bases). Germline lookup yields CDR1 MDHEN and CDR2 SYDVKM. There are 14 residues in the CDR3. The V end lost 8 bases, the J end lost 14 bases, and 22 bases lay between the germline ends. The CDR3 is CASGGGEKLPALHF. CDR3 nucleotide sequence: TGTGCCAGCGGGGGAGGCGAAAAATTACCGGCCCTCCACTTT. Combining the CDR3 with reference TRBV28 and TRBJ1-6 gives the whole variable domain DVKVTQSSRYLVKRTGEKVFLECVQDMDHENMFWYRQDPGLGLRLIYFSYDVKMKEKGDIPEGYSVSREKKERFSLILESASTNQTSMYLCASGGGEKLPALHFGNGTRLTVT.

This chain joins TRBV11-2 and TRBJ2-5; D not certain. CDR1 is SGHAT and CDR2 is FQNNGV in the germline V gene. The CDR3 has 15 amino acids. V lost 6 bases and J lost 1, with 15 bases in between. The CDR3 loop is CASSSFTAPQETQYF. DNA of the CDR3: TGTGCCAGCAGTTCATTCACTGCGCCCCAAGAGACCCAGTACTTC.

The V call is TRBV15, the J call TRBJ1-4, with TRBD1 as a possible D gene (5 bases). The V end lost 1 base, the J end lost 3 bases, and 12 bases lay between the germline ends. From germline, CDR1 is LNHNV and CDR2 YYDKDF (reference sequence). This CDR3 spans 16 amino acids. CDR3 DNA sequence: TGTGCCACCAGCAGAGCAGGGACGGCCTCTAATGAAAAACTGTTTTTT. Encoded protein: CATSRAGTASNEKLFF.

This clone was picked up a small number of times. This chain uses TRBV6-6 with TRBJ2-7; D is perhaps TRBD1 (6 bases). Germline V gene lookup returns CDR1 MNHNY and CDR2 SVGAGI (reference sequence). Trimming pared 5 bases from V and 4 bases from J, leaving 18 bases between. The CDR3 runs 15 residues. The DNA of the CDR3 is TGTGCCAGCAGTAAACAAAGGTGGGGGCCTTACGAGCAGTACTTC. Translated, it gives CASSKQRWGPYEQYF.